Each of the 18 T cell receptor beta chains below was sequenced from the same sample in a study of cytomegalovirus exposure and HLA in healthy donors. PCR involved 60 Vbeta and 13 Jbeta primers. Clones were read by immunoSEQ multiplex PCR, and TCRdb kept only the in-frame ones, dropping some. The table has around 180,000 clones, 85% seen once; the top ten hold 1%. The specimen sequenced was PBMCs. The receptors were sampled from a boy younger than 10 in good health and CMV-seronegative.

In this sample, this clone turned up once. This chain connects TRBV6-5 to TRBJ2-7, with D tentatively TRBD1 (5 bases). The V gene's germline CDR1 is MNHEY and CDR2 SVGAGI. The CDR3 contains 13 residues. V was cut by 5 bases and J by 0 bases, with 8 bases left in between. The CDR3 sequence is CASSARGSYEQYF. CDR3 coding DNA: TGTGCCAGCAGTGCTAGGGGCTCCTACGAGCAGTACTTC.

This clone was detected only once. V and J are TRBV6-6 and TRBJ1-2; 11 bases are a match to TRBD1. Losses at the gene ends were 6 bases for V and 4 bases for J; bases not matched to a gene: 10. The CDR3 runs to 16 residues. The germline CDR1 and CDR2 sequences are MNHNY and SVGAGI (reference sequence). CDR3 sequence reads: CASSVGQGAAIYGYTF. The CDR3, as DNA: TGTGCCAGCAGCGTAGGACAGGGGGCAGCTATCTATGGCTACACCTTC.

There are a few counts of this clone. V is TRBV28 and J is TRBJ2-5; D is possibly TRBD1 (5 bases). The CDR3 runs to 15 residues. Germline V CDR1 and CDR2: MDHEN, SYDVKM. V shed 0 bases and J shed 1 base, with 9 bases lying between them. This CDR3 reads CASSLWHDSQETQYF. The CDR3 DNA follows: TGTGCCAGCAGTTTATGGCACGACAGCCAAGAGACCCAGTACTTC.

This clone has more than one count but fewer than ten. The V and J genes are TRBV29-1 and TRBJ1-2; TRBD1 agrees at 8 bases. There are 14 residues in the CDR3. Looked up from germline, CDR1 is SQVTM and CDR2 is ANQGSEA. The trim removed 1 base at V and 11 bases at J, leaving 12 bases unmatched. The CDR3 region has the DNA TGCAGCGTTGAAGGAGCAGACAGGGGTGAGATATACACCTTC. Protein sequence: CSVEGADRGEIYTF.

The chain carries TRBV6-5 and TRBJ2-3; tentative D call: TRBD1 (6 bases). Germline V CDR1 and CDR2: MNHEY, SVGAGI. This CDR3 is 13 amino acids long. V lost 6 bases and J 11 bases, leaving 18 bases between the germline ends. For the CDR3, the DNA is TGTGCCAGCAGGGAGTTACAGGGCCGAGGGCAGTATTTT. The encoded protein is CASRELQGRGQYF.

The rearrangement links TRBV19 to TRBJ2-3, with 16 bases aligning to TRBD2. This CDR3 has 17 amino acids. V dropped 8 bases and J dropped 5; count of bases not matched to a gene: 10. Germline CDR1 reads LNHDA; CDR2 reads SQIVND (reference sequence). CDR3 nucleotides: TGTGCCAGTCAGACCGGGACTAGCGGGAGGGCCGGAGATACGCAGTATTTT. This sequence encodes CASQTGTSGRAGDTQYF.

J is TRBJ1-2 and V is TRBV6-5; the D gene is possibly TRBD1 (6 bases). Germline CDR1 reads MNHEY; CDR2 reads SVGAGI. CDR3 size: 15 residues. Trimming removed 3 bases from V and 3 bases from J, with 14 bases in between. CDR3 amino acids: CASSYYGGGDYGYTF. For the CDR3, the DNA is TGTGCCAGCAGTTATTACGGGGGGGGCGACTATGGCTACACCTTC.

The V and J genes are TRBV27 and TRBJ2-2, with TRBD1 as a possible D gene (6 bases). Germline V gene lookup returns CDR1 MNHEY and CDR2 SMNVEV (reference sequence). The CDR3 sequence is 17 residues long. The germline V and J ends were trimmed by 4 bases and 8 bases, with 23 bases remaining between them. The CDR3: CASSSPNREVRRGELFF. The CDR3 DNA follows: TGTGCCAGCAGTTCCCCAAACAGGGAAGTGAGGAGAGGGGAGCTGTTTTTT.

The gene calls are TRBV6-5 and TRBJ2-7, with 14 nucleotides matching TRBD2. The CDR3 covers 15 residues. Trimming cost V 5 bases and J 3 bases; bases outside gene matches: 3. Germline CDR1 MNHEY, CDR2 SVGAGI. CDR3 protein: CASSTGLAGGYEQYF. The CDR3, as DNA: TGTGCCAGCAGTACTGGACTAGCGGGAGGCTACGAGCAGTACTTC.

The chain employs TRBV5-4 and TRBJ1-6, with no clear D. There are 17 residues in the CDR3. V shed 0 bases and J shed 0 bases, with 10 bases lying between them. Germline V gives CDR1 SGHNT, CDR2 YYREEE (reference sequence). The CDR3 DNA follows: TGTGCCAGCAGCTTGGTCGGCGCAGGCTCCTATAATTCACCCCTCCACTTT. Its translation: CASSLVGAGSYNSPLHF.

The chain uses TRBV2 and TRBJ1-1, with TRBD1 matching 7 bases. Germline trimming cut 4 bases from V and 1 base from J; bases unmatched to any gene: 6. CDR1 is SNHLY, CDR2 FYNNEI, per germline. This CDR3 has 15 amino acids. The CDR3 protein is CASSVGQVGNTEAFF. CDR3 DNA sequence: TGTGCCAGCAGTGTCGGACAGGTTGGGAACACTGAAGCTTTCTTT.

The chain recombines TRBV5-6 with TRBJ1-2; 7 positions match TRBD1. Trimming removed 0 bases from V and 2 bases from J; junction bases left unmatched: 4. CDR3 size: 15 residues. Germline CDR1 reads SGHDT; CDR2 reads YYEEEE. As DNA, the CDR3 is TGTGCCAGCAGCTTGGTGGAGGGGGCAAACTATGGCTACACCTTC. Amino acid sequence: CASSLVEGANYGYTF.

The CDR3 here is CASSLGPSGFSYEQYF. CDR3 sequence (DNA): TGCGCCAGCAGCTTGGGACCTAGCGGCTTCTCCTACGAGCAGTACTTC. The chain joins TRBV5-1 to TRBJ2-7, with 7 positions matching TRBD2. V trimming: 0 bases; J trimming: 0 bases; junction bases outside the gene matches: 6. The CDR3 spans 16 residues. Germline V CDR1 and CDR2: SGHRS, YFSETQ.

This rearrangement joins TRBV7-6 to TRBJ2-5, with a tentative D call TRBD2 (7 bases). V was cut by 5 bases and J by 7 bases, with 20 bases left in between. Per germline, CDR1 SGHVS and CDR2 FNYEAQ. The CDR3 spans 15 residues. The CDR3 DNA reads as TGTGCCAGCAGCAGCCCCGGACAGTCGGGGGGGACCCAGTACTTC. This sequence encodes CASSSPGQSGGTQYF.

This clone occurred once. The V call is TRBV6-5, the J call TRBJ2-7; 11 positions match TRBD1. Germline CDR1 reads MNHEY; CDR2 reads SVGAGI. The CDR3 has 15 residues. The junction had 7 bases not matched to a gene; V was cut back by 5 bases and J by 4 bases. CDR3 sequence: CASSPGTGGLYEQYV. The CDR3 DNA reads as TGTGCCAGCAGTCCCGGGACAGGGGGACTTTACGAGCAGTACGTC.

This clone was recorded once. The chain has TRBV29-1 and TRBJ1-5; D ambiguous. V was clipped by 7 bases and J by 0 bases, with 4 bases between them. Germline CDR1 SQVTM, CDR2 ANQGSEA. This CDR3 is built from 11 residues. CDR3 in DNA: TGCAGCGACTATAGCAATCAGCCCCAGCATTTT. Translated, it gives CSDYSNQPQHF. The full variable domain, with the rest looked up from reference TRBV29-1 and TRBJ1-5, is SAVISQKPSRDICQRGTSLTIQCQVDSQVTMMFWYRQQPGQSLTLIATANQGSEATYESGFVIDKFPISRPNLTFSTLTVSNMSPEDSSIYLCSDYSNQPQHFGDGTRLSIL.

The V call is TRBV5-1, the J call TRBJ2-5, with D possibly being TRBD1 (5 bases). The J call may be faulty, since TRBJ2-7 better matches the DNA end. Germline V gene lookup returns CDR1 SGHRS and CDR2 YFSETQ. CDR3 length: 11 residues. The CDR3 region is CASSDSYEQYF. The CDR3 DNA is TGCGCCAGTTCAGACAGCTACGAGCAGTACTTC.

The CDR3 sequence is CASRRTGGEVATYEQYF. In DNA, the CDR3 is TGTGCCAGTAGACGGACAGGGGGCGAGGTAGCGACGTACGAGCAGTACTTC. This chain uses TRBV19 with TRBJ2-7; 11 nucleotides line up with TRBD1. The CDR3 runs 17 residues. Germline V CDR1 and CDR2: LNHDA, SQIVND (reference sequence). V lost 6 bases, J lost 4 bases, and 14 bases stayed unmatched.